This TCR beta chain emerged from a study of blood T cell repertoires in COVID-19. Data came from immunoSEQ multiplex PCR; TCRdb stores just in-frame clones and leaves some out. Of around 100,000 clones listed, roughly 90% were seen once; the top ten hold approximately 7.3%. V shed 3 bases and J 2 bases; nucleotides not matched to a gene: 3. CDR3 length: 15 amino acids. The V gene's germline CDR1 is SGHTA and CDR2 FQGNSA. The clonotype originates from a man aged 25-40 years in a cohort sampled during active COVID-19. This chain connects TRBV7-2 to TRBJ2-5; 10 nucleotides align to TRBD1. The material sequenced was peripheral blood. The CDR3 bases are TGTGCCAGCAGCTTTGGGGGACAGGGGCAAGAGACCCAGTACTTC. The encoded protein is CASSFGGQGQETQYF. The whole variable domain, remainder taken from reference TRBV7-2 and TRBJ2-5, is GAGVSQSPSNKVTEKGKDVELRCDPISGHTALYWYRQSLGQGLEFLIYFQGNSAPDKSGLPSDRFSAERTGGSVSTLTIQRTQQEDSAVYLCASSFGGQGQETQYFGPGTRLLVL.